The 9 T cell receptor beta chains reported below all come from one sample, sequenced in a study of identical twins. TCRdb independently ran MiXCR on the 5' RACE reads; one entry per CDR3 protein. The sample shows over 550,000 distinct CDR3 sequences, around 7.5% of them seen only once. These same data were also listed under a study on yellow fever vaccine responses in identical twins.

Sequencing input: PBMCs. Receptors originate from a woman between 18 and 29 years old in good health.

This clonotype was detected only a few times. The CDR3 DNA reads as TGCGCCAGCTGCCTGCGTCTAGCGGAGTGCTACGAGCAGTACTTC. Translation: CASCLRLAECYEQYF. The chain couples TRBV5-1 to TRBJ2-7, with 7 bases aligning to TRBD2. Germline assignment: CDR1 SGHRS and CDR2 YFSETQ. The V and J ends lost 7 bases and 3 bases, in that order; junction bases with no gene match: 13. CDR3 size: 15 residues.

The chain carries TRBV12-3 or TRBV12-4 and TRBJ2-2; maybe TRBD2 (6 bases). This CDR3 has 15 amino acids. With 3 bases removed from V and 0 bases from J, the gap between germline ends came to 8 bases. CDR3 sequence: CASSFRTTNTGELFF. The CDR3 bases are TGTGCCAGCAGTTTTAGGACTACGAACACCGGGGAGCTGTTTTTT.

This clonotype was seen a handful of times. V usage is TRBV20-1 and J usage is TRBJ2-3, with TRBD2 matching over 10 bases. This CDR3 is built from 18 residues. Trimming removed 6 bases from V and 2 bases from J; junction bases left unmatched: 17. Germline V gene sequence: CDR1 DFQATT, CDR2 SNEGSKA (reference sequence). CDR3 in DNA: TGCAGTGCCGCTGAAGCGGGAGGGCCCTCAGCTCCCACAGATACGCAGTATTTT. This gives the protein CSAAEAGGPSAPTDTQYF.

This clonotype was counted many times. The gene calls are TRBV4-1 and TRBJ1-3, with TRBD1 identical over 9 bases. The V segment lost 2 bases and the J segment 1 base; nucleotides outside the gene matches: 3. CDR1 and CDR2 (germline): MGHRA, YSYEKL. The CDR3 sequence is 16 residues long. In nucleotides, the CDR3 is TGCGCCAGCAGCCAAAGCGGGACAGGGTCTGGAAACACCATATATTTT. This encodes CASSQSGTGSGNTIYF.

CDR3: CATEGGVYTGELFF. The CDR3 DNA reads TGTGCCACCGAGGGGGGCGTGTACACCGGGGAGCTGTTTTTT. The V gene is TRBV19, the J gene TRBJ2-2, with D perhaps TRBD1 or TRBD2 (6 bases each). The germline CDR1 and CDR2 sequences are LNHDA and SQIVND (reference sequence). With 10 bases removed from V and 3 bases from J, the gap between germline ends came to 15 bases. The CDR3 consists of 14 residues.

This clonotype turned up a few times. This chain uses TRBV25-1 with TRBJ2-1; D perhaps matches TRBD2 (6 bases). This CDR3 is 13 amino acids long. Per germline, CDR1 MGHDK and CDR2 SYGVNS. Trimming stripped 2 bases from V and 4 bases from J, with 6 bases between. Here the CDR3 DNA reads TGTGCCAGCAGTGAACGGGGGTACAATGAGCAGTTCTTC. Translating it yields CASSERGYNEQFF.

This chain links TRBV11-2 with TRBJ2-1, with TRBD1 matching over 8 bases. This CDR3 region has 15 residues. Looked up from germline, CDR1 is SGHAT and CDR2 is FQNNGV. The V segment lost 5 bases and the J segment 6 bases; nucleotides outside the gene matches: 9. The DNA for the CDR3 is TGTGCCAGCAGCCCTGATCAGGGGGCTGGCAATGAGCAGTTCTTC. Translating gives CASSPDQGAGNEQFF.

This clonotype has just a few counts. The rearrangement links TRBV6-5 to TRBJ2-6, with D possibly matching TRBD1 (6 bases). Deletions cut 4 bases from V and 2 bases from J, with 12 bases between. Germline V gene lookup returns CDR1 MNHEY and CDR2 SVGAGI. The CDR3 extends over 16 amino acids. CDR3 in amino acids: CASSSKQGAGANVLTF. The DNA for the CDR3 is TGTGCCAGCAGTTCTAAACAGGGAGCTGGGGCCAACGTCCTGACTTTC.

CDR3: CASSLIVQETQYF. The CDR3 DNA sequence: TGTGCCAGCAGCTTAATTGTCCAAGAGACCCAGTACTTC. J is TRBJ2-5 and V is TRBV7-3, with no clear D. V lost 1 base and J lost 1, with 4 bases in between. The CDR3 runs to 13 residues. Germline values: CDR1 SGHTA, CDR2 FQGTGA.